What follows are 13 T cell receptor beta chains derived from one specimen sequenced in a study of blood T cell repertoires in COVID-19. Measured with immunoSEQ multiplex PCR; TCRdb has only the in-frame clones, and not every one. This repertoire shows approximately 290,000 clones, about nine tenths found once; its top ten account for 2% to 3%. The sequenced sample consisted of peripheral blood. All receptors come from a man aged 18 to 30 with active or convalescent COVID-19.

The chain employs TRBV4-3 and TRBJ1-1; D might be TRBD1 (6 bases). Germline-derived CDR1 and CDR2 are LGHNA and YSLEER. The CDR3 totals 14 residues. V dropped 4 bases and J dropped 1 base, with 10 bases sitting between them. Here the CDR3 DNA reads TGCGCCAGCAGCCGTCGGACAGAGAACACTGAAGCTTTCTTT. It codes for CASSRRTENTEAFF.

This clone occurred once. This chain connects TRBV5-1 to TRBJ2-7, with 9 positions matching TRBD1. The CDR3 is 14 amino acids. Per germline, CDR1 SGHRS and CDR2 YFSETQ. V dropped 0 bases and J dropped 4; count of bases not matched to a gene: 2. CDR3 coding DNA: TGCGCCAGCAGCTTGGACAGGGGGCCATACGAGCAGTACTTC. Amino acids: CASSLDRGPYEQYF.

This chain uses TRBV7-2 with TRBJ1-2, with 8 positions matching TRBD1. The germline CDR1 and CDR2 sequences are SGHTA and FQGNSA. The V and J ends lost 1 base and 6 bases, in that order; junction bases with no gene match: 4. The CDR3 sequence is 14 residues long. The CDR3 loop reads CASSLGRGRDGYTF. CDR3 nucleotide sequence: TGTGCCAGCAGCTTAGGCAGGGGGCGTGATGGCTACACCTTC.

The chain carries TRBV11-1 and TRBJ1-2; 7 bases line up with TRBD1. The germline V gene encodes CDR1 SGHAT and CDR2 FQDESV (reference sequence). V lost 3 bases, J lost 8 bases, and 9 bases stayed unmatched. The length of the CDR3 is 14 residues. CDR3 residues: CASSLDRTAWGYTF. CDR3 coding DNA: TGTGCCAGCAGCTTGGACAGGACGGCCTGGGGCTACACCTTC.

The chain links TRBV5-1 to TRBJ2-6; 7 bases agree with TRBD2. This CDR3 is built from 17 residues. V shed 7 bases and J 0 bases; nucleotides not matched to a gene: 10. Germline CDR1 and CDR2: SGHRS and YFSETQ. CDR3 amino acids: CASRLGGSLSGANVLTF. CDR3 coding DNA: TGCGCCAGCCGGTTAGGCGGGAGCCTCTCTGGGGCCAACGTCCTGACTTTC.

The V call is TRBV9, the J call TRBJ1-3; perhaps TRBD1 as D (5 bases). Trimming pared 2 bases from V and 0 bases from J, leaving 12 bases between. The CDR3 is 16 residues long. The germline V gene has CDR1 SGDLS and CDR2 YYNGEE. This chain's CDR3 is CASSVRGDDSGNTIYF. CDR3 nucleotides: TGTGCCAGCAGCGTCCGCGGGGACGACTCTGGAAACACCATATATTTT.

The chain combines TRBV4-1 with TRBJ2-7; the match to TRBD2 covers 15 bases. Trimming removed 4 bases from V and 5 bases from J; junction bases left unmatched: 3. Looked up from germline, CDR1 is MGHRA and CDR2 is YSYEKL. CDR3 length equals 15 residues. In DNA, the CDR3 is TGCGCCAGCAGCCCTAGGACTAGCGGGGGGGACGAGCAGTACTTC. Its protein product is CASSPRTSGGDEQYF.

The CDR3 bases are TGCGCCAGCAGCCAAGCGACAGGGCTCAAGAGCTCCTACAATGAGCAGTTCTTC. It yields the protein CASSQATGLKSSYNEQFF. This rearrangement joins TRBV4-1 to TRBJ2-1, with 7 bases aligning to TRBD1. The germline gives CDR1 MGHRA, CDR2 YSYEKL. This CDR3 spans 18 amino acids. Germline trimming cut 1 base from V and 0 bases from J; bases unmatched to any gene: 9.

The chain combines TRBV11-2 with TRBJ1-4, with D uncertain. V was clipped by 3 bases and J by 5 bases, with 22 bases between them. Germline CDR1 reads SGHAT; CDR2 reads FQNNGV. The CDR3 has 18 residues. CDR3 in amino acids: CASSFARSGRPGNEKLFF. The CDR3 DNA reads as TGTGCCAGCAGCTTCGCCCGCTCCGGGCGCCCGGGGAATGAAAAACTGTTTTTT.

J is TRBJ2-1 and V is TRBV5-1, with 8 positions matching TRBD2. Per the germline V gene, CDR1 is SGHRS and CDR2 is YFSETQ. This CDR3 comprises 15 residues. Trimming cost V 0 bases and J 7 bases; bases outside gene matches: 6. Written as DNA, the CDR3 is TGCGCCAGCAGCTTGGCCGGGACTAGTTTTAATGAGCAGTTCTTC. Translation: CASSLAGTSFNEQFF.

This clone was detected only a few times. The chain links TRBV19 to TRBJ1-1, with 7 nucleotides matching TRBD1. Per the germline V gene, CDR1 is LNHDA and CDR2 is SQIVND (reference sequence). V dropped 6 bases and J dropped 7; count of bases not matched to a gene: 8. The CDR3 has 13 residues. In DNA, the CDR3 is TGTGCCAGTAGCCAATTCAGGGGGGATGAAGCTTTCTTT. As protein: CASSQFRGDEAFF. Looking up the rest from reference TRBV19 and TRBJ1-1 gives the full variable domain: DGGITQSPKYLFRKEGQNVTLSCEQNLNHDAMYWYRQDPGQGLRLIYYSQIVNDFQKGDIAEGYSVSREKKESFPLTVTSAQKNPTAFYLCASSQFRGDEAFFGQGTRLTVV.

The chain links TRBV6-5 to TRBJ2-7, with a weak D call TRBD1 (5 bases). Germline CDR1 MNHEY, CDR2 SVGAGI. CDR3 size: 14 residues. Trimming removed 5 bases at V and 0 bases at J, with 11 bases between. The CDR3: CASSSDRRSYEQYF. The DNA for the CDR3 is TGTGCCAGCAGTAGCGACAGACGCTCCTACGAGCAGTACTTC.

The J gene is TRBJ1-5, the V gene TRBV10-3; the D is unclear. This CDR3 is built from 15 residues. Trimming shortened V by 1 base and J by 2 bases, and 9 bases separated the two germline ends. CDR1 is ENHRY and CDR2 is SYGVKD in the germline V gene. CDR3 sequence (DNA): TGTGCCATCAGTGAGTATGGGCAGGGCAATCAGCCCCAGCATTTT. Translated, it gives CAISEYGQGNQPQHF.